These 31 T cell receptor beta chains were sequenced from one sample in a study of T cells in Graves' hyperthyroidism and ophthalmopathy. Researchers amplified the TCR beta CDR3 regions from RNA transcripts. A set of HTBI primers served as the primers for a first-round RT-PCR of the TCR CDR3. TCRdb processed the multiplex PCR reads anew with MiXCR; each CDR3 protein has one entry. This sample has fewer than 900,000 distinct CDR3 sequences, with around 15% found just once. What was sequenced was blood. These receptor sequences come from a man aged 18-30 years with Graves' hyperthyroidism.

This CDR3 is CASSSGGLAGSDTQYF. The CDR3 nucleotides read TGCGCCAGCAGCAGTGGCGGCCTAGCGGGGTCAGATACGCAGTATTTT. The chain joins TRBV5-1 to TRBJ2-3; 9 bases match TRBD2. There are 16 residues in the CDR3. Germline-derived CDR1 and CDR2 are SGHRS and YFSETQ. With 4 bases clipped from V and 4 bases from J, the junction kept 10 bases outside the gene matches.

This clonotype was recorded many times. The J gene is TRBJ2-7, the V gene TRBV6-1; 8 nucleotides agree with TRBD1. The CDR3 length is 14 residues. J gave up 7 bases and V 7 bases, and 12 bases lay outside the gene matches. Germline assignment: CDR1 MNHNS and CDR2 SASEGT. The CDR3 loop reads CASTPGQGLWEQYF. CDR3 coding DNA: TGTGCCAGCACCCCCGGACAGGGCCTCTGGGAGCAGTACTTC.

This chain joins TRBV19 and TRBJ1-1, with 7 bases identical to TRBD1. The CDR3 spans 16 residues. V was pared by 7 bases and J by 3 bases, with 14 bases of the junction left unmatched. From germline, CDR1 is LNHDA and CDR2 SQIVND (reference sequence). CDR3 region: CASTYRQGYEDTEAFF. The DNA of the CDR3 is TGTGCCAGTACCTACAGACAGGGCTACGAGGACACTGAAGCTTTCTTT.

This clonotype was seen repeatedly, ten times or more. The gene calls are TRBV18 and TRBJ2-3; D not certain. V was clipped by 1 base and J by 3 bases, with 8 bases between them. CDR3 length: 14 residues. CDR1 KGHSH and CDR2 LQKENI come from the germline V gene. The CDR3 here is CASSPQARTDTQYF. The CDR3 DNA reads TGTGCCAGCTCACCACAGGCGAGGACAGATACGCAGTATTTT.

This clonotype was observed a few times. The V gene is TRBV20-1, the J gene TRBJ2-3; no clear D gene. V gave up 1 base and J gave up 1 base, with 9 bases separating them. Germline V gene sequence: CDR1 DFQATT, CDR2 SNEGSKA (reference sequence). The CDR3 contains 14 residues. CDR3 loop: CSARGVFGTDTQYF. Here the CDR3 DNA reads TGCAGTGCTAGAGGGGTATTTGGCACAGATACGCAGTATTTT.

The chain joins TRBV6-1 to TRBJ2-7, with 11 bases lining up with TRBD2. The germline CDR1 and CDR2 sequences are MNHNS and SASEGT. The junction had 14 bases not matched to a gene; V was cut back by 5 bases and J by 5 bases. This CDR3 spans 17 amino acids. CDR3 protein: CASSTAPVSGRANEQYF. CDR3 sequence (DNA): TGTGCCAGCAGTACCGCACCCGTTAGCGGGAGGGCGAACGAGCAGTACTTC.

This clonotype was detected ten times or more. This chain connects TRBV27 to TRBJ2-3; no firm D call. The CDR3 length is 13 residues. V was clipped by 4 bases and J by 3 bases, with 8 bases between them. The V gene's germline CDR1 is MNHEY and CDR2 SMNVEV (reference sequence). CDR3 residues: CASSWAATDTQYF. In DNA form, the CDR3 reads TGTGCCAGCAGTTGGGCAGCGACAGATACGCAGTATTTT.

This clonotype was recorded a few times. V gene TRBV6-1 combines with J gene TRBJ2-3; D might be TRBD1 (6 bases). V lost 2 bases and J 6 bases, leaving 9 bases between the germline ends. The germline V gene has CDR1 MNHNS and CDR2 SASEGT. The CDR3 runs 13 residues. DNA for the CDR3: TGTGCCAGCAGTGAACGAGACAGGGATACGCAGTATTTT. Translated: CASSERDRDTQYF.

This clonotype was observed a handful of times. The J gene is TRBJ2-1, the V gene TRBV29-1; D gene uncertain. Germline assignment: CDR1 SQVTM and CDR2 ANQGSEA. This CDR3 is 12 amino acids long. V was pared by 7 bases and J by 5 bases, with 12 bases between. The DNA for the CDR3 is TGCAGCGCGTCAGATCCCAACAATGAGCAGTTCTTC. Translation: CSASDPNNEQFF.

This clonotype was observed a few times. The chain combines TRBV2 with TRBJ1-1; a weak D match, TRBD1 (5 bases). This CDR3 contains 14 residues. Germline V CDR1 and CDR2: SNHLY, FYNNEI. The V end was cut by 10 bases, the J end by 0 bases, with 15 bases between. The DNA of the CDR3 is TGTGCCACCCCACTCGGGGCGGTGAACACTGAAGCTTTCTTT. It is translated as CATPLGAVNTEAFF.

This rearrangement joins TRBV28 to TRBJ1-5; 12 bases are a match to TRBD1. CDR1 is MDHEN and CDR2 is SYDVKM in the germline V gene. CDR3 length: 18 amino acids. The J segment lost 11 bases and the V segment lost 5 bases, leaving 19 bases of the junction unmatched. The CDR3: CASSPLVGTGGTLSAQHF. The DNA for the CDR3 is TGTGCCAGCAGTCCACTTGTGGGGACAGGGGGCACCCTATCCGCCCAGCATTTT. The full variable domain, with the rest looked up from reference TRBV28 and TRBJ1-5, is DVKVTQSSRYLVKRTGEKVFLECVQDMDHENMFWYRQDPGLGLRLIYFSYDVKMKEKGDIPEGYSVSREKKERFSLILESASTNQTSMYLCASSPLVGTGGTLSAQHFGDGTRLSIL.

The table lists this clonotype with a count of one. The CDR3 spells CSARSRLAGGVGEQYF. The DNA of the CDR3 is TGCAGTGCTAGGTCCCGACTAGCGGGAGGGGTCGGCGAGCAGTACTTC. The V gene is TRBV20-1, the J gene TRBJ2-7; 14 bases match TRBD2. V dropped 3 bases and J dropped 6; count of bases not matched to a gene: 10. The CDR3 is 16 residues long. Germline CDR1 DFQATT, CDR2 SNEGSKA (reference sequence).

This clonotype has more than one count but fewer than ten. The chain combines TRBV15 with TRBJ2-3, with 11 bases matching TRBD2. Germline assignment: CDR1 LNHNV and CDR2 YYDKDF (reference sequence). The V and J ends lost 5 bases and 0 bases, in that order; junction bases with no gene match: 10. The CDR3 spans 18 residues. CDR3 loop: CATSRKRLAGTSTDTQYF. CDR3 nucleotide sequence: TGTGCCACCAGCCGCAAGCGACTAGCGGGAACTAGCACAGATACGCAGTATTTT.

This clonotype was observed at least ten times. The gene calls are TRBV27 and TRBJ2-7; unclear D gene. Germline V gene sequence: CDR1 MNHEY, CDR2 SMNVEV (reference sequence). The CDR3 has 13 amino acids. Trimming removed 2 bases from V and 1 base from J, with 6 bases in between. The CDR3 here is CASSLQRSYEQYF. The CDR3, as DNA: TGTGCCAGCAGTTTACAACGGTCCTACGAGCAGTACTTC.

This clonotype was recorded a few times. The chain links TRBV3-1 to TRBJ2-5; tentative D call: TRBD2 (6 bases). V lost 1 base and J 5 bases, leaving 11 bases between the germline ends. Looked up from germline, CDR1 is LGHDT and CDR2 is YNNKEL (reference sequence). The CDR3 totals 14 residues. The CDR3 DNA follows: TGTGCCAGCAGCCAAGTGGCTAGCGAGGAGACCCAGTACTTC. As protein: CASSQVASEETQYF.

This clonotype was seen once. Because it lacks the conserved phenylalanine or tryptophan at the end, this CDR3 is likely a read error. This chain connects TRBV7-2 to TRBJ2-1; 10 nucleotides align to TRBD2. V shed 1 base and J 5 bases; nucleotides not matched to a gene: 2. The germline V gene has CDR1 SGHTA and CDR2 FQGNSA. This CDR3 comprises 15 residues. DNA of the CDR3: TGTGCCAGCAGCTTAGACCTAGCGGGAGACAATGAGCAGTTCTCC. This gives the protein CASSLDLAGDNEQFS.

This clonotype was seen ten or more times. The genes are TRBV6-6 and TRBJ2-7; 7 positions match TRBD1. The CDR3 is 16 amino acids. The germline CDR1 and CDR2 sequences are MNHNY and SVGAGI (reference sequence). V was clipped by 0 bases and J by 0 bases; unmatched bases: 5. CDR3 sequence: CASSYSNPGGSYEQYF. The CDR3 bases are TGTGCCAGCAGTTACTCGAACCCAGGGGGCTCCTACGAGCAGTACTTC.

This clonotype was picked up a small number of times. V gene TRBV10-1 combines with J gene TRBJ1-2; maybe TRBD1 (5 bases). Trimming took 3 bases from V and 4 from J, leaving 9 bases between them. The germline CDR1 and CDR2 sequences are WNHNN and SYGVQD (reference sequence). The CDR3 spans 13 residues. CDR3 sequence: CASSEDRTYGYTF. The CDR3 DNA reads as TGCGCCAGCAGTGAAGACAGAACCTATGGCTACACCTTC.

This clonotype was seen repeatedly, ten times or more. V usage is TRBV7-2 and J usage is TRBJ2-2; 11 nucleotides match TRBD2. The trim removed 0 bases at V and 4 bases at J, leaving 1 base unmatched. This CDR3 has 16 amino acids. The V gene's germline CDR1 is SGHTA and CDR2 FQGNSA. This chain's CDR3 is CASSLAGLAGTGELFF. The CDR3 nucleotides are TGTGCCAGCAGCTTAGCTGGACTAGCGGGCACCGGGGAGCTGTTTTTT.

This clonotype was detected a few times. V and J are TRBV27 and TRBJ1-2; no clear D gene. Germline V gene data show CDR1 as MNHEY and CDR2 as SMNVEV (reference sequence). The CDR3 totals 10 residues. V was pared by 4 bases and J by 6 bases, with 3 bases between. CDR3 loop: CASSSHGYTF. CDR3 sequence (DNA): TGTGCCAGCAGTTCCCATGGCTACACCTTC.

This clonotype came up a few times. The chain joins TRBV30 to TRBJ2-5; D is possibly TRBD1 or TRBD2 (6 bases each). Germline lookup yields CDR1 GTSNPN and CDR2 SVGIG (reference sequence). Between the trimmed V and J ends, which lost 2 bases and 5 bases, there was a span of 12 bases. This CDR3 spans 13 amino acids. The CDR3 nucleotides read TGTGCCTGGAGTCTAGGGGGGATCGAGACCCAGTACTTC. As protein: CAWSLGGIETQYF. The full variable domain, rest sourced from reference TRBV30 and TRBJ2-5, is SQTIHQWPATLVQPVGSPLSLECTVEGTSNPNLYWYRQAAGRGLQLLFYSVGIGQISSEVPQNLSASRPQDRQFILSSKKLLLSDSGFYLCAWSLGGIETQYFGPGTRLLVL.

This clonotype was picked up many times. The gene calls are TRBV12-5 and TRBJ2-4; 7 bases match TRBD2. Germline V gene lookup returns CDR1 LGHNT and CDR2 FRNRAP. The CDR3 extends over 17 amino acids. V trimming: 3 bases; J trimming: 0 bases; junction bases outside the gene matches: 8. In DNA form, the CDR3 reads TGTGCTAGTGGTTTTCCTGGGGAGGGTCTAGCCAAAAACATTCAGTACTTC. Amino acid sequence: CASGFPGEGLAKNIQYF.

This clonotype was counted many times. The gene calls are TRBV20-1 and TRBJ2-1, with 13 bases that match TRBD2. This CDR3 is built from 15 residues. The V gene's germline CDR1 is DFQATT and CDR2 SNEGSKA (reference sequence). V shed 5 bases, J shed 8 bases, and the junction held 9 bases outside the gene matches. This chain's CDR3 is CSARSLAGGPDEQFF. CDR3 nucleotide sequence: TGCAGTGCTCGGTCACTAGCGGGAGGGCCGGATGAGCAGTTCTTC.

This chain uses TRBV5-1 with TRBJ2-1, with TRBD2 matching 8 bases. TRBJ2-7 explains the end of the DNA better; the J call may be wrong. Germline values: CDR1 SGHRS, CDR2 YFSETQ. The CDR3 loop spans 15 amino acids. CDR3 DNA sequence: TGCGCCAGCAGCAAAAGCGGGAGCACCTACAATGAGCAGTACTTC. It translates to CASSKSGSTYNEQYF.

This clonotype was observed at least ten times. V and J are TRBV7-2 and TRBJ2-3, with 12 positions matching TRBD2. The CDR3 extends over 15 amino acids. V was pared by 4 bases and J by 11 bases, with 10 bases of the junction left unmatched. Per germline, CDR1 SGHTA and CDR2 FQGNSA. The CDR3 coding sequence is TGTGCCAGCAGCTCAAGGACTAGCGGGACCCCCCGGCAGTATTTT. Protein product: CASSSRTSGTPRQYF.

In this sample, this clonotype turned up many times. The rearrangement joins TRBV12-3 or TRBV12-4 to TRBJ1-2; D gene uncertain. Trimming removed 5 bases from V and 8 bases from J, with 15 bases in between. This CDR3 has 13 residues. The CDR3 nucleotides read TGTGCCAGCAGTCCCGGCGGTTGGTACGGCTACACCTTC. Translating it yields CASSPGGWYGYTF.

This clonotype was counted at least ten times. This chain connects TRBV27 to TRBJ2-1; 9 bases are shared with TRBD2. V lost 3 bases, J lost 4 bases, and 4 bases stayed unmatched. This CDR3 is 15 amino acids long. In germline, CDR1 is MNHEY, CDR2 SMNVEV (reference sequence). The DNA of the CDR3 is TGTGCCAGCAGTTTGCAGCGGGGGGTTTACAATGAGCAGTTCTTC. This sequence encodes CASSLQRGVYNEQFF.

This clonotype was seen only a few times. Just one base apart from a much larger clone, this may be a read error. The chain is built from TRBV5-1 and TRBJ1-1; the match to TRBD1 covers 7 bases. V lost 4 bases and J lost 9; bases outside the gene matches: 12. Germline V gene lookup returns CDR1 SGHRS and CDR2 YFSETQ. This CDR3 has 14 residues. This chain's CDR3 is CASSVLGGSAKAFF. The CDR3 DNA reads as TGCGCCAGCAGCGTATTAGGGGGCAGCGCTAAAGCTTTCTTT.

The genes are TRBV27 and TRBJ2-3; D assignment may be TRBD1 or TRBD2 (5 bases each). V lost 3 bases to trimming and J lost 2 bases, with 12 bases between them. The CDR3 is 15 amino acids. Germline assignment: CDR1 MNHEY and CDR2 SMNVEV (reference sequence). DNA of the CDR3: TGTGCCAGCAGTTTCTGGGGGACGCCCACAGATACGCAGTATTTT. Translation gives CASSFWGTPTDTQYF.

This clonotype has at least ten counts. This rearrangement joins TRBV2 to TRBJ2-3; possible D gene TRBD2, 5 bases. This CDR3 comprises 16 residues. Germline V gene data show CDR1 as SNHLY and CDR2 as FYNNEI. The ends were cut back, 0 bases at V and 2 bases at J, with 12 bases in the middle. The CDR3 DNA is TGTGCCAGCAGTGAAGCGCTTGGACTCTCCACAGATACGCAGTATTTT. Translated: CASSEALGLSTDTQYF.

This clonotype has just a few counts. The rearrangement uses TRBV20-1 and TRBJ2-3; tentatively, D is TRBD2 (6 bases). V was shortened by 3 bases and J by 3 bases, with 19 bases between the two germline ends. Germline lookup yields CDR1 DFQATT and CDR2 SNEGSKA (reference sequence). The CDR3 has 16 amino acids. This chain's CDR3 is CSARGDWQTNTDTQYF. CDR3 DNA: TGCAGTGCTAGGGGGGACTGGCAAACCAATACAGATACGCAGTATTTT.